Sequencing of this T cell receptor (beta chain) was carried out in a study of cytomegalovirus exposure and HLA in healthy donors. Notes on the study in general: Reports showed the classifier diagnosing cytomegalovirus status with high specificity and sensitivity. Cytomegalovirus-associated TCR beta chains were listed, numbering roughly 150. In a later analysis, first-cohort TCR clusters were found to tend to co-occur in the 100 to 150 validation repertoires.

The table lists this clone with many counts. Its antigen is unidentified. Clones were read by immunoSEQ multiplex PCR, and TCRdb kept only the in-frame ones, dropping some. There are approximately 160,000 clones in the sample; 75% to 95% occur only once, and approximately 2.9% lies in the top ten. The CDR3 has 12 residues. Deletions cut 1 base from V and 4 bases from J, with 7 bases between. The V gene's germline CDR1 is GTSNPN and CDR2 SVGIG (reference sequence). This rearrangement joins TRBV30 to TRBJ1-2, with D possibly TRBD1 on 5 matching bases. What was sequenced was PBMCs. This TCR was recovered from a woman aged 18-29 years in good health and CMV-seropositive. This CDR3 reads CAWSGQPYGYTF. In DNA form, the CDR3 reads TGTGCCTGGAGTGGACAGCCCTATGGCTACACCTTC.